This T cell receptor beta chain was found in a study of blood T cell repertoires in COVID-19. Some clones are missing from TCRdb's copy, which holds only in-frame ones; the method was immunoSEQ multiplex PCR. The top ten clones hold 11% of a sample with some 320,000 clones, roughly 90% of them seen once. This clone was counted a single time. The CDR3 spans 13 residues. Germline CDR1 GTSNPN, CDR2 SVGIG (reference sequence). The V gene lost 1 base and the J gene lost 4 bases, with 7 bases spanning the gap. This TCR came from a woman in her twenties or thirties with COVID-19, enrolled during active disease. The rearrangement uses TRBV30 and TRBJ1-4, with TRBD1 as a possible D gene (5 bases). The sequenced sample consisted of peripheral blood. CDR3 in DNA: TGTGCCTGGAGTGGACAGTATAATGAAAAACTGTTTTTT. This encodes CAWSGQYNEKLFF.